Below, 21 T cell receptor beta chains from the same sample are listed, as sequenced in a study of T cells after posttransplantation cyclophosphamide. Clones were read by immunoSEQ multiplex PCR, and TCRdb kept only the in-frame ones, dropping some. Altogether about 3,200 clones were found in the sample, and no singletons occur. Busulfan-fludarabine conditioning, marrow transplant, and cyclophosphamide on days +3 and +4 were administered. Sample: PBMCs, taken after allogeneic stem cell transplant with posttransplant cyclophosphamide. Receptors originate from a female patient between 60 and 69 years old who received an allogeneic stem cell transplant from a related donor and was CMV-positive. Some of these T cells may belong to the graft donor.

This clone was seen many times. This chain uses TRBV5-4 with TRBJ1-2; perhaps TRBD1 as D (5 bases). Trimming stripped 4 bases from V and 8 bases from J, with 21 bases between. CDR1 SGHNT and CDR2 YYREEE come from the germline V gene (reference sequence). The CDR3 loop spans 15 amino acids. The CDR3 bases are TGTGCCAGCAGCCGTGAGGGGCCCCTGTTGGGCGGCTACACCTTC. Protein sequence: CASSREGPLLGGYTF.

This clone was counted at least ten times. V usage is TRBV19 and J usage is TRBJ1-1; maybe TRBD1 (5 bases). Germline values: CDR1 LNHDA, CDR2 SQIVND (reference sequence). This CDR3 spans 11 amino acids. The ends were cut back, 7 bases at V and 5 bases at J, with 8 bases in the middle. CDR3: CASTGETEAFF. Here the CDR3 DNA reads TGTGCCAGTACGGGGGAGACTGAAGCTTTCTTT.

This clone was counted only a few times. CDR3 loop: CASSFRGGELGELFF. The CDR3 coding sequence is TGTGCCAGCAGCTTCAGGGGAGGGGAGCTCGGGGAGCTGTTTTTT. The chain joins TRBV9 to TRBJ2-2, with D perhaps matching TRBD2 (7 bases). Trimming removed 4 bases from V and 7 bases from J, with 17 bases in between. Germline V gene lookup returns CDR1 SGDLS and CDR2 YYNGEE. There are 15 residues in the CDR3.

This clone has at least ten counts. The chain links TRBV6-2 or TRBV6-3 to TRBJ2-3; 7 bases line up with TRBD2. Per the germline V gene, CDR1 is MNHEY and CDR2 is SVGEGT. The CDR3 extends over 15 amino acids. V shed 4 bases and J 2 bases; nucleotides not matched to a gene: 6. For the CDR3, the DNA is TGTGCCAGCAGTTCGAAGCGGGGTACCACAGATACGCAGTATTTT. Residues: CASSSKRGTTDTQYF.

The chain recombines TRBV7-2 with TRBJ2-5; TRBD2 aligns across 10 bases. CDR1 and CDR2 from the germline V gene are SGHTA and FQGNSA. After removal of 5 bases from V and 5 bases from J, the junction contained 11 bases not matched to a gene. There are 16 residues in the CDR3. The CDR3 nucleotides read TGTGCCAGCAGCCCCTTCGTAGCGGGGGGCGCGGAGACCCAGTACTTC. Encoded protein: CASSPFVAGGAETQYF.

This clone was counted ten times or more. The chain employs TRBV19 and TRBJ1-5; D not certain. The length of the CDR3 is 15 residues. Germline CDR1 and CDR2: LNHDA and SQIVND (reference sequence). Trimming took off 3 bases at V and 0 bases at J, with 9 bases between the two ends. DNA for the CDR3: TGTGCCAGTAGTATTTCGAGCTATAGCAATCAGCCCCAGCATTTT. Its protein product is CASSISSYSNQPQHF.

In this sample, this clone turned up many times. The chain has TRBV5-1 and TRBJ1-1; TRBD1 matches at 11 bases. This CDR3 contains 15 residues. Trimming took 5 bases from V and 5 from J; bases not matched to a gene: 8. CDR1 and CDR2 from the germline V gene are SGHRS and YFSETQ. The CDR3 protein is CASRRDRGERTEAFF. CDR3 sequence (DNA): TGCGCCAGCAGGAGGGACAGGGGGGAGCGTACTGAAGCTTTCTTT.

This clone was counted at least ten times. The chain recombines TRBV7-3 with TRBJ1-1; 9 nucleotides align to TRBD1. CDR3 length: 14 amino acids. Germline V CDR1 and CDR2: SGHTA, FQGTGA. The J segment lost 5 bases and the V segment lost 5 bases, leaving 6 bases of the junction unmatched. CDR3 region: CASSQTGGITEAFF. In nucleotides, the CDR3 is TGTGCCAGCAGCCAGACAGGGGGAATTACTGAAGCTTTCTTT.

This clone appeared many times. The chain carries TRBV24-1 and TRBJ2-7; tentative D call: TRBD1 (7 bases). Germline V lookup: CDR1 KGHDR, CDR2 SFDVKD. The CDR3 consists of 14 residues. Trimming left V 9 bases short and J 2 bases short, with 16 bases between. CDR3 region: CATARSGGTYEQYF. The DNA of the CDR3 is TGTGCCACCGCGAGGTCAGGGGGGACCTACGAGCAGTACTTC.

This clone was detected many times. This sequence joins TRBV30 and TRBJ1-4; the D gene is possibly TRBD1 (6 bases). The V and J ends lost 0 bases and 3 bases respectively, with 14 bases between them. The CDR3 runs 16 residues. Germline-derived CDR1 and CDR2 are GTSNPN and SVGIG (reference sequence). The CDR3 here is CAWSVTGMAANEKLFF. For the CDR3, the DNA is TGTGCCTGGAGTGTAACAGGGATGGCGGCTAATGAAAAACTGTTTTTT. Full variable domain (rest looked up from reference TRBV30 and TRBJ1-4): SQTIHQWPATLVQPVGSPLSLECTVEGTSNPNLYWYRQAAGRGLQLLFYSVGIGQISSEVPQNLSASRPQDRQFILSSKKLLLSDSGFYLCAWSVTGMAANEKLFFGSGTQLSVL.

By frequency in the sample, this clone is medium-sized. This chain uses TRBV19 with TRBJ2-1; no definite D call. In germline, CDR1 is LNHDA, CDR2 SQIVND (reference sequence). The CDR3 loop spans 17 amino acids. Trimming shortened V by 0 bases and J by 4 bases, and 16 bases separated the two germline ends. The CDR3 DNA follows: TGTGCCAGTAGTATAGAACCCCAGCGCCTCGTTTACAATGAGCAGTTCTTC. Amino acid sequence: CASSIEPQRLVYNEQFF.

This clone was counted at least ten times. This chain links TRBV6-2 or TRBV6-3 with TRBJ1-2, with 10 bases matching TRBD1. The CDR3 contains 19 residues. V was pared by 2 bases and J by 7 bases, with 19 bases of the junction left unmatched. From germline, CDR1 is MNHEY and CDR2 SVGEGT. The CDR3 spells CASSYGPGTGALRWSGYTF. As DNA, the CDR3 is TGTGCCAGCAGTTACGGTCCCGGGACAGGGGCCCTCAGATGGTCTGGCTACACCTTC.

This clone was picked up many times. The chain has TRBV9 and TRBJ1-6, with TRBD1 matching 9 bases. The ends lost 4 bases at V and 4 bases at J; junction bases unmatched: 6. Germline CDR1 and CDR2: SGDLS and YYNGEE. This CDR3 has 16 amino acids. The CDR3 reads CASSPEGQGYNSPLHF. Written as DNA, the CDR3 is TGTGCCAGCAGCCCTGAAGGACAGGGGTATAATTCACCCCTCCACTTT.

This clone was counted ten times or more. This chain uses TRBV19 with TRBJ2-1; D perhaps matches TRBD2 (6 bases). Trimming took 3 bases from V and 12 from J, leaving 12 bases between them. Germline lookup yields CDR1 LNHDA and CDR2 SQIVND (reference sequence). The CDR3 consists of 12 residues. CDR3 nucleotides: TGTGCCAGTAGTATGTCCGGACTATTGCAGTTCTTC. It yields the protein CASSMSGLLQFF.

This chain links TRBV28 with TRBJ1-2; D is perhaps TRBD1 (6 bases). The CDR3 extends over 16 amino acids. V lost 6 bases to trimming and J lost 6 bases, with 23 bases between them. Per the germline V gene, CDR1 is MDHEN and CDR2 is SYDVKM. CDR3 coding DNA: TGTGCCAGCAGCCGCCCGGGACAAACTAGTCTCAATGGCTACACCTTC. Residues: CASSRPGQTSLNGYTF.

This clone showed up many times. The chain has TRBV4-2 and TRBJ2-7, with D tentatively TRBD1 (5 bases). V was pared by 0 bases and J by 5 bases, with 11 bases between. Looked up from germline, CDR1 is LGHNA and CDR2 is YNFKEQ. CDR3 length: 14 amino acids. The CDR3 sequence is CASSQDRWGNEQYF. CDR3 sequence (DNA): TGTGCCAGCAGCCAAGATCGTTGGGGCAACGAGCAGTACTTC.

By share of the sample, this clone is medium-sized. DNA for the CDR3: TGCGCCAGCAGCTTAGCGGGAGTCAATGAGCAGTTCTTC. Translating gives CASSLAGVNEQFF. This chain links TRBV5-1 with TRBJ2-1, with 8 nucleotides matching TRBD2. The V and J ends lost 2 bases and 6 bases, in that order; junction bases with no gene match: 1. Germline V gives CDR1 SGHRS, CDR2 YFSETQ. The CDR3 has 13 amino acids.

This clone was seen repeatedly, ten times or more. The CDR3 is CASQGRREGPDTQYF. CDR3 nucleotide sequence: TGTGCCAGCCAAGGGCGGCGGGAGGGCCCAGATACGCAGTATTTT. The chain joins TRBV13 to TRBJ2-3; 9 bases fit TRBD2. V lost 8 bases to trimming and J lost 4 bases; unmatched junction nucleotides: 10. Germline CDR1 is PRHDT and CDR2 is FYEKMQ (reference sequence). The CDR3 is made up of 15 amino acids.

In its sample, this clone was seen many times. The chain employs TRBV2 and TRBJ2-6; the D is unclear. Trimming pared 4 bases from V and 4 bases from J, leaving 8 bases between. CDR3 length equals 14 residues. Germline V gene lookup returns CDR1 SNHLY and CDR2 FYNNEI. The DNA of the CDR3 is TGTGCCAGCAGTGTTCTCCGGGGGGCCAACGTCCTGACTTTC. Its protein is CASSVLRGANVLTF.

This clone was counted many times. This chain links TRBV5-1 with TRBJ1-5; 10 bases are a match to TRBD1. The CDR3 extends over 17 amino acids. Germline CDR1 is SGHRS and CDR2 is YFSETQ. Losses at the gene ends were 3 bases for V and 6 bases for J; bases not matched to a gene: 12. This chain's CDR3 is CASSWGGQGRLSQPQHF. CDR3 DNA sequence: TGCGCCAGCAGCTGGGGGGGACAGGGGAGATTGAGTCAGCCCCAGCATTTT. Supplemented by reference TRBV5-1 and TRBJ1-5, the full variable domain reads KAGVTQTPRYLIKTRGQQVTLSCSPISGHRSVSWYQQTPGQGLQFLFEYFSETQRNKGNFPGRFSGRQFSNSRSEMNVSTLELGDSALYLCASSWGGQGRLSQPQHFGDGTRLSIL.

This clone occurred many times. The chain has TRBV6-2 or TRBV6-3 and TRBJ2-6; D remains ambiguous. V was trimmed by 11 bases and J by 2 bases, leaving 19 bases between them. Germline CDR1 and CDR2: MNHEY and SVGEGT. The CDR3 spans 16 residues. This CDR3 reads CACLSVRVPGANVLTF. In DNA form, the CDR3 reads TGTGCCTGCCTCTCTGTACGGGTCCCTGGGGCCAACGTCCTGACTTTC.